This TCR beta chain appears in the sequencing data of a study of regulatory T cells in long-lasting Graves disease. At the level of the study: Graves' patients with a new diagnosis had received antithyroid drugs under 3 months.

This clonotype was observed a few times. As yet, its antigen is unknown. Study-wide points: Repertoires from persistent disease leaned toward TRBV28, TRBJ1-2 and TRBJ2-5.

Relying on iRepertoire HTBI primers and Arm-PCR of CDR3 regions, the team built TCR beta libraries. The authors' processing: Sample data revealed fewer than 70 TRBV and roughly 13 TRBJ segments. TCRdb recomputed calls from the multiplex PCR reads with MiXCR, one row per CDR3 protein. These V and J calls rely on TCRdb rather than the paper's analysis. The sample shows around 400,000 distinct CDR3 sequences, around 15% of them seen only once. Time point here: newly diagnosed GD, antithyroid drugs for less than 3 months. RNA isolated from PBMCs was used to make the TCR library. An endocrinology department in Xi'an, China, supplied the patients. V gave up 2 bases and J gave up 7 bases, with 20 bases separating them. This CDR3 region has 16 residues. The V gene's germline CDR1 is LGHNA and CDR2 YNFKEQ.

This TCR was sampled from a female donor with Graves disease. This chain uses TRBV4-2 with TRBJ1-2; D uncertain. Sequenced here: peripheral blood mononuclear cells (PBMCs), sampled at new diagnosis, from a patient treated with antithyroid drugs. The CDR3 loop reads CASSQRVGEGYFGYTF. As DNA, the CDR3 is TGTGCCAGCAGCCAAAGGGTGGGAGAAGGGTATTTTGGCTACACCTTC.